The T cell receptor beta chain described here comes from a study of cytomegalovirus exposure and HLA in healthy donors. Study in general: Approximately 85 million unique TCRs from HLA-typed donors were held in an early data release. Findings of the study overall: Presence/absence results assume similar sequencing depth per donor, which may not hold. Earlier analysis yielded a pattern in which most TCR beta V segments were productive about 90% or about 30% of the time. The authors later linked a missense DCLRE1C variant to TCR beta V- and J-gene trimming.

CDR3 length: 17 residues. J was trimmed by 1 base and V by 2 bases; bases with no gene match: 10. CDR1 is SGHAT, CDR2 FQNNGV, per germline. Regarding this clone: The antigen is undetermined.

The PCR employed 60 Vbeta primers together with 13 Jbeta primers. Sequenced by immunoSEQ multiplex PCR; TCRdb stores in-frame clones only, minus some. The sample records about 120,000 clones, about four fifths being singletons. The rearrangement joins TRBV11-2 to TRBJ1-1; 7 positions match TRBD1. The source of this sequence is a young man in good health and CMV-seronegative. Sample: PBMCs. The CDR3 nucleotides are TGTGCCAGCAGCTTATCCCAGTTTGGGACAGCGAACACTGAAGCTTTCTTT. Its protein is CASSLSQFGTANTEAFF.